This record concerns one T cell receptor (beta chain) sequence. Profiled with immunoSEQ multiplex PCR; TCRdb holds only in-frame clones, not every one. The data contain over 85,000 clones, 87% of them seen just once; the ten biggest clones take up 4.8%. V lost 3 bases and J 0 bases, leaving 3 bases between the germline ends. Looked up from germline, CDR1 is SGHDT and CDR2 is YYEEEE. CDR3 size: 12 residues. The record originates from a study of blood T cell repertoires in COVID-19. This chain links TRBV5-6 with TRBJ2-5; no definite D call. The specimen was peripheral blood. The clonotype was recovered from a human donor in a cohort sampled during active COVID-19. CDR3 bases: TGTGCCAGCAGCTACAACCAAGAGACCCAGTACTTC. This sequence encodes CASSYNQETQYF. The variable domain in full, with the rest retrieved from reference TRBV5-6 and TRBJ2-5, is DAGVTQSPTHLIKTRGQQVTLRCSPKSGHDTVSWYQQALGQGPQFIFQYYEEEERQRGNFPDRFSGHQFPNYSSELNVNALLLGDSALYLCASSYNQETQYFGPGTRLLVL.